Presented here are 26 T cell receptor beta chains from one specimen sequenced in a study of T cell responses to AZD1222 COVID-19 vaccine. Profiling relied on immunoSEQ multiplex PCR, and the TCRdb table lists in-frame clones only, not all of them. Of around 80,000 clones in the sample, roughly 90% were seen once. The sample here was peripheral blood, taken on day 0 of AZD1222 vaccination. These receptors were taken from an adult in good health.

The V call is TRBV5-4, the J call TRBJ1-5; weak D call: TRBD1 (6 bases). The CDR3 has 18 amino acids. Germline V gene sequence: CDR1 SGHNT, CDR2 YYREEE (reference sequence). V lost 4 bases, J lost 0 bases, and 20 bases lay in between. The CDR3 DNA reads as TGTGCCAGCAGCATCCCGGCGGGGGGGGGCTGTAGCAATCAGCCCCAGCATTTT. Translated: CASSIPAGGGCSNQPQHF.

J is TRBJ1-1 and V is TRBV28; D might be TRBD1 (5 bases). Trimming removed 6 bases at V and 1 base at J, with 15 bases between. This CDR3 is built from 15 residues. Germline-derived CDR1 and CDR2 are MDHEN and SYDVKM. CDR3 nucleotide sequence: TGTGCCAGCAGCTCCCCACGGGACGGGAACACTGAAGCTTTCTTT. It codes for CASSSPRDGNTEAFF.

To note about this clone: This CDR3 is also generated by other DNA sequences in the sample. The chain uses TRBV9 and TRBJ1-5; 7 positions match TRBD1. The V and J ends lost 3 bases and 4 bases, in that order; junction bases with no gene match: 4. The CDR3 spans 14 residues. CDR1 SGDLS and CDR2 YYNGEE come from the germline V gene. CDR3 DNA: TGTGCCAGCAGCGGTACAGGGGCGAATCAGCCCCAGCATTTT. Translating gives CASSGTGANQPQHF.

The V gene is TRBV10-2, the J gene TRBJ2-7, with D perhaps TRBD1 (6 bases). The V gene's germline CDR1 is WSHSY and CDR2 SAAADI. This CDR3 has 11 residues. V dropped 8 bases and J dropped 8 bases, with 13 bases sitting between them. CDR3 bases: TGCGCCAGCGGGCCAGGGGAAAAGCAGTACTTC. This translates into CASGPGEKQYF.

CDR3 nucleotides: TGTGCCAGCAGCAGTACAGGGAATAATCAGCCCCAGCATTTT. This sequence encodes CASSSTGNNQPQHF. The chain uses TRBV7-2 and TRBJ1-5; possibly TRBD1 for D (6 bases). The length of the CDR3 is 14 residues. CDR1 and CDR2 from the germline V gene are SGHTA and FQGNSA. V was pared by 5 bases and J by 4 bases, with 12 bases between.

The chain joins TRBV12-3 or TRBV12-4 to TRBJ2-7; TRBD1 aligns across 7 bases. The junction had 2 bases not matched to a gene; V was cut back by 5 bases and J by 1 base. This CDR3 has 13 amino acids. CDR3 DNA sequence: TGTGCCAGCAGTCCGGGACAGTCCTACGAGCAGTACTTC. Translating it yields CASSPGQSYEQYF.

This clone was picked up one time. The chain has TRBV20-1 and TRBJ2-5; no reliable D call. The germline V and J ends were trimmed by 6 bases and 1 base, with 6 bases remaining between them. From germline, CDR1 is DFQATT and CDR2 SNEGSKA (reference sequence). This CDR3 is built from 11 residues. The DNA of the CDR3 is TGCAGTGCGTTAGTCCAAGAGACCCAGTACTTC. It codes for CSALVQETQYF.

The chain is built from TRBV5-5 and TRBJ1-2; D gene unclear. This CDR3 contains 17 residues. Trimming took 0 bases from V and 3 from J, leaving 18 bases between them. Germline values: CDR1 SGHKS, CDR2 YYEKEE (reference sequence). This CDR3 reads CASSLAYVPGRYYGYTF. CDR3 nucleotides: TGTGCCAGCAGCTTGGCATACGTACCGGGCCGATACTATGGCTACACCTTC.

The CDR3 nucleotides are TGTGCCAGCGGATCACGGACAATCGGCACTGAAGCTTTCTTT. Translating it yields CASGSRTIGTEAFF. The gene calls are TRBV6-5 and TRBJ1-1; TRBD1 might be the D (5 bases). V dropped 8 bases and J dropped 4 bases, with 17 bases sitting between them. The germline CDR1 and CDR2 sequences are MNHEY and SVGAGI. CDR3 length: 14 residues.

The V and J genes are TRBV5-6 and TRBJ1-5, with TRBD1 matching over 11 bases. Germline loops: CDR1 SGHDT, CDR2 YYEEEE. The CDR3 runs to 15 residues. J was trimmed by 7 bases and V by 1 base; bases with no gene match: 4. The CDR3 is CASSLLDRGHQPQHF. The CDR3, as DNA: TGTGCCAGCAGCTTGTTGGACAGGGGGCACCAGCCCCAGCATTTT.

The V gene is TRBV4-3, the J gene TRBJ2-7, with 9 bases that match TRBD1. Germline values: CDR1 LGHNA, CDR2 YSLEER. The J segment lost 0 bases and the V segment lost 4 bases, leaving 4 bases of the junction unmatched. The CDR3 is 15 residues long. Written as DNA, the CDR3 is TGCGCCAGCAGCCTAGGACAGGGGCCCTCCTACGAGCAGTACTTC. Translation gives CASSLGQGPSYEQYF.

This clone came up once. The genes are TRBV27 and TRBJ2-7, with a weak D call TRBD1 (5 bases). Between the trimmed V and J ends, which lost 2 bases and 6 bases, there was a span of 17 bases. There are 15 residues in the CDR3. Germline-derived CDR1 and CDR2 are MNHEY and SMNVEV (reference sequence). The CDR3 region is CASSLRRVGGSEQYF. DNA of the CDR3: TGTGCCAGCAGTTTACGCAGGGTTGGTGGTTCCGAGCAGTACTTC.

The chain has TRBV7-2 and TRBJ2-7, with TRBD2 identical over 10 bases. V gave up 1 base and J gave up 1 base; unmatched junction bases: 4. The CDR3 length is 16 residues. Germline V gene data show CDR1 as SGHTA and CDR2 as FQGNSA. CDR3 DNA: TGTGCCAGCAGCTTAGGTCTAGCGGGGGATTCCTACGAGCAGTACTTC. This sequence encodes CASSLGLAGDSYEQYF.

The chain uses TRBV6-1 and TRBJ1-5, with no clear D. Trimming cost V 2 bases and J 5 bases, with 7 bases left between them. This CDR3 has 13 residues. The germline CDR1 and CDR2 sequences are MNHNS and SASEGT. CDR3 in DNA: TGTGCCAGCAGTGAACCAGGTCATCAGCCCCAGCATTTT. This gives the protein CASSEPGHQPQHF.

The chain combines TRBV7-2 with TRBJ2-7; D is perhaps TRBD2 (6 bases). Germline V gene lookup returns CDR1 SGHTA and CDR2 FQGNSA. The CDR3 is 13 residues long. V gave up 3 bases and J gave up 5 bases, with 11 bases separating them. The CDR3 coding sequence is TGTGCCAGCAGCTTTGGAGGGCCCAACGAGCAGTACTTC. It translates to CASSFGGPNEQYF.

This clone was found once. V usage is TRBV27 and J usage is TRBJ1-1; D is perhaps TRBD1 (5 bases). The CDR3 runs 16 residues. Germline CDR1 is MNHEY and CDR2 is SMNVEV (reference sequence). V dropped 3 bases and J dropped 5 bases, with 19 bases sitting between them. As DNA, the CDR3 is TGTGCCAGCAGTTTTTGGGGGATAAGGCCAGGGACTGAAGCTTTCTTT. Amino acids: CASSFWGIRPGTEAFF.

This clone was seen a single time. CDR3 sequence: CASSLPLTGFNEQFF. The CDR3 DNA reads TGTGCCAGTAGTCTCCCCCTCACAGGGTTCAATGAGCAGTTCTTC. The V gene is TRBV19, the J gene TRBJ2-1, with D perhaps TRBD1 (6 bases). CDR3 length: 15 residues. Between the trimmed V and J ends, which lost 5 bases and 6 bases, there was a span of 17 bases. Germline loops: CDR1 LNHDA, CDR2 SQIVND (reference sequence).

DNA of the CDR3: TGCGCCAGCAGCCACGCTGCGGGACAGGGAACGACTGGGGCCAACGTCCTGACTTTC. The encoded protein is CASSHAAGQGTTGANVLTF. The chain employs TRBV4-1 and TRBJ2-6; TRBD1 matches at 9 bases. The CDR3 extends over 19 amino acids. V shed 3 bases, J shed 2 bases, and the junction held 11 bases outside the gene matches. Germline CDR1 reads MGHRA; CDR2 reads YSYEKL.

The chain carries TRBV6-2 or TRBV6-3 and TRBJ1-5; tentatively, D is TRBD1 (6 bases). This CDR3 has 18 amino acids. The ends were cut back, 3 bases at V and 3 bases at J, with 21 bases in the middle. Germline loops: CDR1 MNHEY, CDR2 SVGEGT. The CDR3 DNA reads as TGTGCCAGCAGTTATGTTCACAGGGTAGACCCGGCCAATCAGCCCCAGCATTTT. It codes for CASSYVHRVDPANQPQHF.

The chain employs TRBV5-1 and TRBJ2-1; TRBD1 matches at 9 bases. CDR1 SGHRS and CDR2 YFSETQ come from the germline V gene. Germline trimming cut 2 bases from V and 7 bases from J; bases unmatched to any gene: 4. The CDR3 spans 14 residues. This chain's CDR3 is CASSLGTGLNEQFF. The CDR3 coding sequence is TGCGCCAGCAGCTTAGGGACAGGGTTAAATGAGCAGTTCTTC. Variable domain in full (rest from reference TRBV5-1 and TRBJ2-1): KAGVTQTPRYLIKTRGQQVTLSCSPISGHRSVSWYQQTPGQGLQFLFEYFSETQRNKGNFPGRFSGRQFSNSRSEMNVSTLELGDSALYLCASSLGTGLNEQFFGPGTRLTVL.

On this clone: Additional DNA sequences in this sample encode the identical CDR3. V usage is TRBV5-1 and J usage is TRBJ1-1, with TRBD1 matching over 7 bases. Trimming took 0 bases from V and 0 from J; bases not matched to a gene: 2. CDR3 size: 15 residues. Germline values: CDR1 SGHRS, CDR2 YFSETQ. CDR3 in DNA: TGCGCCAGCAGCTTGGCCGGGACAGTGAACACTGAAGCTTTCTTT. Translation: CASSLAGTVNTEAFF.

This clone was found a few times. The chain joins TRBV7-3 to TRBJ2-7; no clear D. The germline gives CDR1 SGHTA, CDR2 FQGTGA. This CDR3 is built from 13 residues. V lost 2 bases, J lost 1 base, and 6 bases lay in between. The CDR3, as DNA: TGTGCCAGCAGCTTAGACGCGTCCTACGAGCAGTACTTC. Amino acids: CASSLDASYEQYF. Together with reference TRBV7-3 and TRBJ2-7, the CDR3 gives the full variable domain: GAGVSQTPSNKVTEKGKYVELRCDPISGHTALYWYRQSLGQGPEFLIYFQGTGAADDSGLPNDRFFAVRPEGSVSTLKIQRTERGDSAVYLCASSLDASYEQYFGPGTRLTVT.

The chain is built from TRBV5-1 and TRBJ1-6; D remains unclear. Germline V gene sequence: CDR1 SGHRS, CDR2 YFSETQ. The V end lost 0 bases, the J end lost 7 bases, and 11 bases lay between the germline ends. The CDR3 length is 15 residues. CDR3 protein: CASSLEALGNSPLHF. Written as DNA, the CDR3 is TGCGCCAGCAGCTTGGAGGCCCTGGGGAATTCACCCCTCCACTTT.

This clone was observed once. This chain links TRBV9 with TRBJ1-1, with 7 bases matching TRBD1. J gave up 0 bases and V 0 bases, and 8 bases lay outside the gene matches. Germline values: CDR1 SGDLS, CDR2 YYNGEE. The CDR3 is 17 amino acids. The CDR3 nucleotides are TGTGCCAGCAGCGTAGGGCAGGGGGTAATCATGAACACTGAAGCTTTCTTT. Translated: CASSVGQGVIMNTEAFF.

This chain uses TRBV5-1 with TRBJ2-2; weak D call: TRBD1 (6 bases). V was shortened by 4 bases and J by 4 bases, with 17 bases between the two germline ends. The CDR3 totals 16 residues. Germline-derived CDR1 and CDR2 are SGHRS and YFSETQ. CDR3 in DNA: TGCGCCAGCAGCATAAGGGACACCGCGCCCACCGGGGAGCTGTTTTTT. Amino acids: CASSIRDTAPTGELFF.

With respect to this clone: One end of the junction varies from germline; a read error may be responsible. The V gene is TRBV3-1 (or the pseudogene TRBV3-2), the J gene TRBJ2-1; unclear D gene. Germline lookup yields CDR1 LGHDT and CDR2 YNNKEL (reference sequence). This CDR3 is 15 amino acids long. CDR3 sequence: CASSQDISSYNEQFF. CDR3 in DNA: TGTGCCAGCAGTCAAGACATCTCCTCCTACAATGAGCAGTTCTTC.